Listed below are T cell receptor beta chains from one sample, sequenced in a study of cytomegalovirus exposure and HLA in healthy donors. Data came from immunoSEQ multiplex PCR; TCRdb stores just in-frame clones and leaves some out. This sample has about 160,000 clones, with less than 90% found just once. The source material was PBMCs. These receptors came from a woman in her late teens or twenties in good health and CMV-seronegative. CDR3s include the opening cysteine and the closing phenylalanine or tryptophan. A D gene is named only where the DNA matches it firmly. Only some rows state a clone size, as once, few, many or a class for expanded clones.

J: TRBJ1-4
size: once
V: TRBV28
D: TRBD1
DNA: TGTGCCAGCAGCGGACAGGGGCAAAGGGAAAAACTGTTTTTT
CDR3: CASSGQGQREKLFF

J: TRBJ2-7
size: .
V: TRBV5-1
D: .
DNA: TGCGCCAGCAGCTCCTGGGGCAGCTCGAGCTCCTACGAGCAGTACTTC
CDR3: CASSSWGSSSSYEQYF

J: TRBJ2-3
size: .
V: TRBV4-2
D: TRBD2
DNA: TGTGCCAGCAGCCAAGATTCCCTAGCGGGGGTGAGCACAGATACGCAGTATTTT
CDR3: CASSQDSLAGVSTDTQYF

J: TRBJ2-3
size: .
V: TRBV7-6
D: .
DNA: TGTGCCAGCAGCGCCAGGGGGGCGACAGATACGCAGTATTTT
CDR3: CASSARGATDTQYF

J: TRBJ2-5
size: once
V: TRBV7-3
D: .
DNA: TGTGCCAGCAGCCTCCGGGGCGGGGTCCAAGAGACCCAGTACTTC
CDR3: CASSLRGGVQETQYF

J: TRBJ1-5
size: few
V: TRBV10-3
D: .
DNA: TGTGCCATCGGTGGGGGGGTTGGTCAGCCCCAGCATTTT
CDR3: CAIGGGVGQPQHF

J: TRBJ2-7
size: once
V: TRBV5-8
D: TRBD1
DNA: TGTGCCAGCAGCGCACAGGGGTACGAGCAGTACTTC
CDR3: CASSAQGYEQYF

J: TRBJ2-3
size: .
V: TRBV6-5
D: TRBD1
DNA: TGTGCCAGCACTTACGACAGGGGCGGAACAGATACGCAGTATTTT
CDR3: CASTYDRGGTDTQYF

J: TRBJ2-7
size: .
V: TRBV5-4
D: TRBD1
DNA: TGTGCCAGCAGCTTGGTGGGACAGAGCTCCTACGAGCAGTACTTC
CDR3: CASSLVGQSSYEQYF

J: TRBJ1-5
size: .
V: TRBV7-9
D: TRBD1
DNA: TGTGCCAGCAGCCAAACAGGGACAGGTCAGCCCCAGCATTTT
CDR3: CASSQTGTGQPQHF

J: TRBJ2-7
size: .
V: TRBV30
D: TRBD2
DNA: TGTGCCTGGAGCCCGGGACTAGGCACCGAGCAGTACTTC
CDR3: CAWSPGLGTEQYF

J: TRBJ2-7
size: .
V: TRBV12-5
D: TRBD2
DNA: TGTGCTAGTGGTTTCATGCTAGCGGGAAGCTACGAGCAGTACTTC
CDR3: CASGFMLAGSYEQYF

J: TRBJ1-1
size: .
V: TRBV28
D: .
DNA: TGTGCCAGCAGCCTAGTCGGGACTAACACTGAAGCTTTCTTT
CDR3: CASSLVGTNTEAFF

J: TRBJ2-5
size: .
V: TRBV15
D: .
DNA: TGTGCCACCAGCGCGGGACAGCAAGAGACCCAGTACTTC
CDR3: CATSAGQQETQYF

J: TRBJ1-1
size: .
V: TRBV28
D: .
DNA: TGTGCCAGCAGTTCAGAGGTACTCCTCCGCGCTGAAGCTTTCTTT
CDR3: CASSSEVLLRAEAFF

J: TRBJ2-5
size: .
V: TRBV6-5
D: .
DNA: TGTGCCAGCAGTTACCCGACCGGCAGCGGGACCCAGTACTTC
CDR3: CASSYPTGSGTQYF

J: TRBJ2-7
size: .
V: TRBV11-2
D: TRBD1
DNA: TGTGCCAGCACCGACAGGGGGACCACCTACGAGCAGTACTTC
CDR3: CASTDRGTTYEQYF

J: TRBJ2-7
size: .
V: TRBV10-3
D: TRBD2
DNA: TGTGCCATCAGCCAACTAGCGGGAGGCGCCTACGAGCAGTACTTC
CDR3: CAISQLAGGAYEQYF

J: TRBJ2-3
size: .
V: TRBV4-1
D: .
DNA: TGCGCCAGCAGTTCCGTGTCAGATACGCAGTATTTT
CDR3: CASSSVSDTQYF

J: TRBJ2-5
size: .
V: TRBV28
D: TRBD2
DNA: TGTGCCAGTAGCGGGGAGAACCAAGAGACCCAGTACTTC
CDR3: CASSGENQETQYF

J: TRBJ2-5
size: .
V: TRBV28
D: .
DNA: TGTGCCAGCAGTTTACCCATTGGGGCCAAAGAGACCCAGTACTTC
CDR3: CASSLPIGAKETQYF

J: TRBJ2-3
size: .
V: TRBV28
D: .
DNA: TGTGCCAGCAGACCGAGCACAGGTACAGATACGCAGTATTTT
CDR3: CASRPSTGTDTQYF

J: TRBJ2-3
size: .
V: TRBV2
D: .
DNA: TGTGCCAGCAGTGAGGGTCGGGGAAGCACAGATACGCAGTATTTT
CDR3: CASSEGRGSTDTQYF